Listed below are T cell receptor beta chains from one sample, sequenced in a study of cytomegalovirus exposure and HLA in healthy donors. TCRdb keeps only in-frame clones here, not all; method: immunoSEQ multiplex PCR. The sample holds about 110,000 clones, about 77% seen once. The sample comprised PBMCs. These receptors all stem from a woman in her thirties in good health and CMV-seropositive. Both conserved end residues are part of each CDR3. D genes are given only for firm matches. The listing skips clone size in some rows; elsewhere it reads once, few, many or a size class.

v_gene	abundance	d_gene	j_gene	CDR3nt	CDR3aa
TRBV5-4	-	-	TRBJ1-1	TGTGCCAGCAGCTCCTCCGGCGGTTTTGGCACTGAAGCTTTCTTT	CASSSSGGFGTEAFF
TRBV7-3	-	-	TRBJ1-1	TGTGCCAGCAGCCCCTCGCCGGGGTTGGACACTGAAGCTTTCTTT	CASSPSPGLDTEAFF
TRBV9	-	-	TRBJ2-7	TGTGCCAGCAGTTGGCAGGGCGACCACGAGCAGTACTTC	CASSWQGDHEQYF
TRBV7-9	-	-	TRBJ1-1	TGTTCCAGCAGCTTATCTCTGAACACTGAAGCTTTCTTT	CSSSLSLNTEAFF
TRBV19	-	TRBD1	TRBJ1-3	TGTGCCAGTAGTGCCGCTGTGGGACAGGCCTCTGGAAACACCATATATTTT	CASSAAVGQASGNTIYF
TRBV2	-	-	TRBJ2-7	TGTGCCAGCACTAGAGGTACCTACGAGCAGTACTTC	CASTRGTYEQYF
TRBV2	-	TRBD2	TRBJ2-5	TGTGCCAGCAGTGGAGTAGCGGGGGGTAAACAAGAGACCCAGTACTTC	CASSGVAGGKQETQYF
TRBV5-1	-	TRBD1	TRBJ1-2	TGCGCCAGCAGCCCAGGGACAGGGTGGGATGGGGTGAAAGGCTACACCTTC	CASSPGTGWDGVKGYTF
TRBV29-1	-	-	TRBJ2-3	TGCAGCGTTGTGCCTAGTTCTCGCACAGATACGCAGTATTTT	CSVVPSSRTDTQYF
TRBV9	-	-	TRBJ2-7	TGTGCCAGCAGCGTAGCTAGGGACATCTCCTACGAGCAGTACTTC	CASSVARDISYEQYF
TRBV16	-	-	TRBJ1-2	TGTGCCAGCAGCCCCTCTCGACTTCCTGATGGCTACACCTTC	CASSPSRLPDGYTF
TRBV5-1	once	-	TRBJ2-1	TGCGCCAGCAGCGCGACACTCAATGAGCAGTTCTTC	CASSATLNEQFF
TRBV19	-	-	TRBJ2-1	TGTGCCAGTAGCTCCTCTGGGCAGAACTACAATGAGCAGTTCTTC	CASSSSGQNYNEQFF
TRBV7-3	-	-	TRBJ1-1	TGTGCCAGCAGCTTAGCAGAAGTGAACACTGAAGCTTTCTTT	CASSLAEVNTEAFF
TRBV30	few	-	TRBJ1-1	TGTGCCTGGAGTGTACGGAGGGACGAAGCTTTCTTT	CAWSVRRDEAFF
TRBV5-4	-	TRBD1	TRBJ1-2	TGTGCCAGCAGCTTATCAGGACAGGTGAATGGCTACACCTTC	CASSLSGQVNGYTF
TRBV30	-	-	TRBJ1-1	TGTGCCTGGCTTACAGGGAGGGACACTGAAGCTTTCTTT	CAWLTGRDTEAFF
TRBV11-2	-	-	TRBJ2-5	TGTGCCAGCAGCTTCTGGGGCAGCCAAGAGACCCAGTACTTC	CASSFWGSQETQYF
TRBV7-3	-	TRBD2	TRBJ2-1	TGTGCCAGCAAAGCGGGGGACAATGAGCAGTTCTTC	CASKAGDNEQFF
TRBV11-3	-	TRBD1	TRBJ1-1	TGTGCCAGCAGCTTAGGGGGGACAGCAAAGATGAACACTGAAGCTTTCTTT	CASSLGGTAKMNTEAFF
TRBV5-4	-	-	TRBJ1-1	TGTGCCAGCAGCGGGGAGCGGGCGAGGGGCAACACTGAAGCTTTCTTT	CASSGERARGNTEAFF
TRBV19	-	-	TRBJ1-1	TGTGCCAGTAGTTTAACGGGGAACACTGAAGCTTTCTTT	CASSLTGNTEAFF
TRBV6-1	-	-	TRBJ1-5	TGTGCCAGCAGTGCGGAACAGAGCAATCAGCCCCAGCATTTT	CASSAEQSNQPQHF
TRBV15	-	-	TRBJ1-1	TGTGCCACCAGCCTGTCCCTAAACACTGAAGCTTTCTTT	CATSLSLNTEAFF
TRBV5-1	-	-	TRBJ1-6	TGCGCCAGCAGCTCCACCACCGGGACAAAGAATTCACCCCTCCACTTT	CASSSTTGTKNSPLHF
TRBV29-1	-	-	TRBJ1-2	TGCAGCGTTGAGGCCAACGACTATGGCTACACCTTC	CSVEANDYGYTF
TRBV5-1	-	-	TRBJ2-1	TGCGCCAGCAGCCTTCTAGGAGGGCGGGGCAATGAGCAGTTCTTC	CASSLLGGRGNEQFF
TRBV4-2	-	TRBD2	TRBJ2-1	TGTGCCAGCAGCCAAGAATACCTAGCGGGAGTCGATGAGCAGTTCTTC	CASSQEYLAGVDEQFF
TRBV21-1	few	-	TRBJ1-1	TGTGCCAGCAGCGACAGTGAGACGAACACTGAAGCTTTCTTT	CASSDSETNTEAFF
TRBV5-4	few	-	TRBJ2-3	TGTGCCAGCAGCCCGATGACCGACCCGGGTACGCAGTATTTT	CASSPMTDPGTQYF
TRBV5-1	-	-	TRBJ1-1	TGCGCCAGCAGCTTGCGGACAGCTAACACTGAAGCTTTCTTT	CASSLRTANTEAFF
TRBV10-2	few	-	TRBJ1-2	TGCGCCAGCAGTGAGCCCTGGCAGGAGGATACCCTGGGGGGCTACACCTTC	CASSEPWQEDTLGGYTF
TRBV2	once	-	TRBJ1-2	TGTGCCAGCAGTGAAGCGCTTCTTCGGGTGAATATTGGCTACACCTTC	CASSEALLRVNIGYTF
TRBV9	-	-	TRBJ2-5	TGTGCCAGCAGCGTAGCGGAAGAGACCCAGTACTTC	CASSVAEETQYF
TRBV9	-	TRBD2	TRBJ2-5	TGTGCCAGCAGCGCCGGGACTAGCGGAGGGGGGCCCCAAGAGACCCAGTACTTC	CASSAGTSGGGPQETQYF
TRBV7-9	-	-	TRBJ1-2	TGTTCCAGCAGCTCCGAAGAGCCCCAAAACTATGGCTACACCTTC	CSSSSEEPQNYGYTF
TRBV18	-	TRBD1	TRBJ1-2	TGTGCCAGCTCACCACGGGATACAGGGGTAGATCCTAACTATGGCTACACCTTC	CASSPRDTGVDPNYGYTF
TRBV4-1	-	TRBD1	TRBJ1-4	TGCGCCAGCAGCCGAGGTGGACAGGGGTCCGAAAAACTGTTTTTT	CASSRGGQGSEKLFF
TRBV29-1	few	TRBD2	TRBJ2-3	TGCAGCGTTGAAGATCGAGCTAGCGGGGGGTACGATACGCAGTATTTT	CSVEDRASGGYDTQYF
TRBV9	once	-	TRBJ1-1	TGTGCCAGCAGCGTATCCCCAGACTTGAACACTGAAGCTTTCTTT	CASSVSPDLNTEAFF
TRBV19	once	-	TRBJ2-7	TGTGCCACCCGGGACTCTTCCTACGAGCAGTACTTC	CATRDSSYEQYF
TRBV30	few	TRBD2	TRBJ2-3	TGTGCCTGGAACCGGGATCGGGGGGGCGCCGGAGATACGCAGTATTTT	CAWNRDRGGAGDTQYF
TRBV5-6	-	-	TRBJ1-1	TGTGCCAGCAGCTCACTAGGGCAGGTGAACACTGAAGCTTTCTTT	CASSSLGQVNTEAFF
TRBV28	-	TRBD1	TRBJ2-2	TGTGCCAGCAGGGCCGTATCCGACAGGGACGACGGGGAGCTGTTTTTT	CASRAVSDRDDGELFF
TRBV19	-	-	TRBJ2-1	TGTGCCAGTAGTATTTTTAGTGGGGCGGATCGTTGGGAGCAGTTCTTC	CASSIFSGADRWEQFF
TRBV18	-	TRBD1	TRBJ2-7	TGTGCCAGCTCCCCGGGGGGACAGGGGACCATCGAGCAGTACTTC	CASSPGGQGTIEQYF
TRBV18	-	TRBD2	TRBJ2-5	TGTGCCAGCTCACCATTTACTAGCGGGGGGCAAGAGACCCAGTACTTC	CASSPFTSGGQETQYF
TRBV30	-	-	TRBJ2-3	TGTGCCTGGAACCTCGTCGGAGATACGCAGTATTTT	CAWNLVGDTQYF